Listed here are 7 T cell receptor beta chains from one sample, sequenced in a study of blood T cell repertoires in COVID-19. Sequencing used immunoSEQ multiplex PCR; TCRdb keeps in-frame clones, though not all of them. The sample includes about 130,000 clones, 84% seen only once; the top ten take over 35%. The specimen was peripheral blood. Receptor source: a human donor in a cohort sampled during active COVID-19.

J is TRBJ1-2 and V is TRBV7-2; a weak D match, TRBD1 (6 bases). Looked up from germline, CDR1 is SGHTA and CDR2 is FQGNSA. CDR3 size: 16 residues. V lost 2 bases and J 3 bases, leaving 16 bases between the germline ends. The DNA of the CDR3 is TGTGCCAGCAGCTTAAATAATCCAGGGGTGGACTATGGCTACACCTTC. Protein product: CASSLNNPGVDYGYTF.

CDR3 loop: CASSPLPGTANTEAFF. The CDR3, as DNA: TGTGCCAGCAGCCCCTTACCCGGGACAGCGAACACTGAAGCTTTCTTT. The J gene is TRBJ1-1, the V gene TRBV12-1; no DNA check was done on the table's D call, TRBD1. TRBV12-1 is a documented pseudogene. The CDR3 runs to 16 residues.

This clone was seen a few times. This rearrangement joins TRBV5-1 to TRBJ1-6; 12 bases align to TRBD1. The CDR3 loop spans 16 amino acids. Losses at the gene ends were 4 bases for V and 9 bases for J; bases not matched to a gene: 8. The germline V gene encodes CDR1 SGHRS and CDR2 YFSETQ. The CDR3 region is CASSLAGQGALSPLHF. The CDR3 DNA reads TGCGCCAGCAGCCTCGCGGGACAGGGGGCACTTTCACCCCTCCACTTT. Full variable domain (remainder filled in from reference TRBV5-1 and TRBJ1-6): KAGVTQTPRYLIKTRGQQVTLSCSPISGHRSVSWYQQTPGQGLQFLFEYFSETQRNKGNFPGRFSGRQFSNSRSEMNVSTLELGDSALYLCASSLAGQGALSPLHFGNGTRLTVT.

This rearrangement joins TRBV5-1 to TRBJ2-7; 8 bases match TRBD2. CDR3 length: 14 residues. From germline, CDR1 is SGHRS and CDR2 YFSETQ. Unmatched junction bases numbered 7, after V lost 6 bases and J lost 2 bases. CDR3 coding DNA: TGCGCCAGCACTATGACCGGGGGGGCCTACGAGCAGTACTTC. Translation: CASTMTGGAYEQYF.

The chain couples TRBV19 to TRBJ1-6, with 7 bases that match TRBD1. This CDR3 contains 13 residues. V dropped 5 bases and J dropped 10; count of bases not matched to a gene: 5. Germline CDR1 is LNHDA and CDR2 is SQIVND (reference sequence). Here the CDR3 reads CASSGTVNSPLHF. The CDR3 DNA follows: TGTGCCAGTAGTGGGACAGTAAACTCACCCCTCCACTTT.

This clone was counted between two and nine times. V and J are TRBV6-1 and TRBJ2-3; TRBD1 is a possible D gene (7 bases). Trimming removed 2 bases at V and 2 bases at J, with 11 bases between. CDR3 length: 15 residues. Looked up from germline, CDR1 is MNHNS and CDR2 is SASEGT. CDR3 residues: CASSETEGATDTQYF. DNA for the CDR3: TGTGCCAGCAGTGAAACGGAGGGGGCCACAGATACGCAGTATTTT.

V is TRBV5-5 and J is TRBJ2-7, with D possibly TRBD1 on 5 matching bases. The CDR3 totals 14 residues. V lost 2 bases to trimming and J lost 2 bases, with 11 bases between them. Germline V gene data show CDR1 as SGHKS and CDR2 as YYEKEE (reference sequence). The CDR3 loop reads CASSFGADTYEQYV. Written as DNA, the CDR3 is TGTGCCAGCAGCTTTGGGGCAGACACCTACGAGCAGTACGTC.